What follows are 8 T cell receptor beta chains derived from one specimen sequenced in a study of blood T cell repertoires in COVID-19. Sequenced by immunoSEQ multiplex PCR; TCRdb stores in-frame clones only, minus some. Seen here are about 130,000 clones, roughly 85% observed once, and the top ten hold 2.5% to 3.5%. The sample taken for sequencing was peripheral blood. The origin of the receptors is a woman older than 75 with COVID-19, enrolled during active disease.

There are a few counts of this clone. The rearrangement links TRBV11-2 to TRBJ2-7; TRBD1 matches at 7 bases. Germline V gene sequence: CDR1 SGHAT, CDR2 FQNNGV. J gave up 6 bases and V 5 bases, and 10 bases lay outside the gene matches. The CDR3 sequence is 14 residues long. In DNA form, the CDR3 reads TGTGCCAGCAGCCGACAACGGACAGGTACCGAGCAGTACTTC. Translation gives CASSRQRTGTEQYF. Supplemented by reference TRBV11-2 and TRBJ2-7, the full variable domain reads EAGVAQSPRYKIIEKRQSVAFWCNPISGHATLYWYQQILGQGPKLLIQFQNNGVVDDSQLPKDRFSAERLKGVDSTLKIQPAKLEDSAVYLCASSRQRTGTEQYFGPGTRLTVT.

This clone was seen once. The chain is built from TRBV3-1 (or the pseudogene TRBV3-2) and TRBJ2-5; the match to TRBD2 covers 7 bases. The J segment lost 9 bases and the V segment lost 0 bases, leaving 10 bases of the junction unmatched. Germline assignment: CDR1 LGHDT and CDR2 YNNKEL (reference sequence). The length of the CDR3 is 15 residues. Here the CDR3 DNA reads TGTGCCAGCAGCCAAGAAATGGTGGCCCGGGAGGCCCAGTACTTC. As protein: CASSQEMVAREAQYF.

The rearrangement uses TRBV10-3 and TRBJ2-7, with TRBD1 identical over 9 bases. V lost 6 bases, J lost 7 bases, and 1 base stayed unmatched. Germline V gene data show CDR1 as ENHRY and CDR2 as SYGVKD. This CDR3 is built from 11 residues. The CDR3 sequence is CAISGQGEQYF. The CDR3 DNA sequence: TGTGCCATCAGCGGACAGGGGGAGCAGTACTTC.

This chain links TRBV10-3 with TRBJ1-5; 9 positions match TRBD1. The CDR3 contains 13 residues. The J segment lost 3 bases and the V segment lost 9 bases, leaving 3 bases of the junction unmatched. Germline CDR1 reads ENHRY; CDR2 reads SYGVKD. CDR3 sequence (DNA): TGTGCCATTAAACAGGGGGCCAATCAGCCCCAGCATTTT. Translating gives CAIKQGANQPQHF.

The chain combines TRBV5-1 with TRBJ2-5, with 16 bases aligning to TRBD2. Germline V gene data show CDR1 as SGHRS and CDR2 as YFSETQ. V lost 4 bases, J lost 4 bases, and 4 bases stayed unmatched. The CDR3 consists of 16 residues. Written as DNA, the CDR3 is TGCGCCAGCAGCCAGGGACTAGCGGGAGGGCCAGAGACCCAGTACTTC. Protein: CASSQGLAGGPETQYF.

This chain joins TRBV7-2 and TRBJ2-1, with D possibly TRBD1 on 5 matching bases. Germline-derived CDR1 and CDR2 are SGHTA and FQGNSA. This CDR3 spans 14 amino acids. V was cut by 5 bases and J by 4 bases, with 12 bases left in between. The CDR3 loop reads CASSPGQGYNEQFF. The DNA for the CDR3 is TGTGCCAGCAGCCCTGGACAAGGGTACAATGAGCAGTTCTTC.

The rearrangement joins TRBV6-2 or TRBV6-3 to TRBJ2-1; the match to TRBD1 covers 10 bases. Germline CDR1 MNHEY, CDR2 SVGEGT. The CDR3 has 16 residues. V lost 4 bases, J lost 8 bases, and 11 bases stayed unmatched. CDR3 residues: CASSLKRDRGWDEQFF. The CDR3 region has the DNA TGTGCCAGCAGTTTAAAACGGGACAGGGGATGGGATGAGCAGTTCTTC.

This chain links TRBV5-4 with TRBJ2-7; weak D call: TRBD2 (5 bases). The ends were cut back, 4 bases at V and 0 bases at J, with 8 bases in the middle. The CDR3 has 13 amino acids. Germline CDR1 reads SGHNT; CDR2 reads YYREEE (reference sequence). As DNA, the CDR3 is TGTGCCAGCAGCCCCCGGGACTCCTACGAGCAGTACTTC. Amino acid sequence: CASSPRDSYEQYF.